This TCR beta chain was captured by sequencing in a study of blood T cell repertoires in COVID-19. Study-wide context: Researchers got acute and convalescent COVID-19 samples from the United States, Italy and Spain.

In the original analysis: Estimation of nucleated cell counts was performed using reference gene primer amplification. The data were produced by immunoSEQ multiplex PCR, yet TCRdb's version contains in-frame clones alone and is incomplete. V and J calls and clone size are those listed in that table; D and trimming were worked out from the DNA. This table holds 39,000 or so clones, 81% found once. Germline values: CDR1 GTSNPN, CDR2 SVGIG (reference sequence). The CDR3 has 17 amino acids. V shed 0 bases, J shed 4 bases, and the junction held 12 bases outside the gene matches. V gene TRBV30 combines with J gene TRBJ2-1, with 7 nucleotides matching TRBD2. The source of this sequence is a man in his forties with active or convalescent COVID-19. Input material: peripheral blood. The CDR3 sequence: CAWSVGRENLGYNEQFF. The CDR3 DNA reads TGTGCCTGGAGTGTAGGGCGGGAGAACTTGGGGTACAATGAGCAGTTCTTC.